The clone carrying this T cell receptor beta chain was counted at least ten times. Its antigen is currently unknown. These data belong to a study of CD8+CD57+ T cells in acquired aplastic anemia. The wider study: Healthy-donor CD4+ cells averaged about 9.9 million reads. Regarding the study as a whole: CD8+ Simpson's diversity did not differ significantly between patients and controls. Twenty-nine sequences, all CD8+ CDR3, were shared between patients and controls.

Genomic DNA acted as the template from which TCR beta VDJ combination and CDR3 sequence profiling were carried out. TCRdb analysed the reads with MiXCR anew, one entry per CDR3 protein. Of some 240,000 distinct CDR3 sequences listed, 34% are singletons. Per the germline V gene, CDR1 is SQVTM and CDR2 is ANQGSEA. Trimming shortened V by 4 bases and J by 10 bases, and 14 bases separated the two germline ends. CDR3 length: 12 residues. The chain uses TRBV29-1 and TRBJ2-1; D unclear. The source material was sorted CD4+, CD8+, or CD8+CD57+ T cells (not recorded which) from PBMCs. The clonotype was recovered from a human donor in good health, serving as a control. CDR3 residues: CSVGVWLQEQFF. The DNA of the CDR3 is TGCAGCGTTGGGGTCTGGTTACAGGAGCAGTTCTTC.